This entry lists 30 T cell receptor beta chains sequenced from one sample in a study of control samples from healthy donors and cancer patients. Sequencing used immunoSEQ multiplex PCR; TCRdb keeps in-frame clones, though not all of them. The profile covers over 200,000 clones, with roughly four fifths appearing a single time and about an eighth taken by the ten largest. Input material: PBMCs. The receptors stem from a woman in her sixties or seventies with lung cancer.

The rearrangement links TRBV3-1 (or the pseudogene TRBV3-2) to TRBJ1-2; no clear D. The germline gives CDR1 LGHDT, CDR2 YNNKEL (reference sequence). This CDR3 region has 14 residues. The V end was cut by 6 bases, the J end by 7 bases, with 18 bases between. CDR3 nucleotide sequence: TGTGCCAGCAGTCGCACTCGGGGTCTAACTGGCTACACCTTC. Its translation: CASSRTRGLTGYTF.

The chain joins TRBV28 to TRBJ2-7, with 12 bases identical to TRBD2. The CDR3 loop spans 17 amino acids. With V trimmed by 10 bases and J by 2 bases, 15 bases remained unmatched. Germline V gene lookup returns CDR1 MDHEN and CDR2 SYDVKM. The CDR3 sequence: CATQFIPSSGRAYEQYF. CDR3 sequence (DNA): TGTGCCACCCAGTTTATCCCTTCTAGCGGGAGGGCCTACGAGCAGTACTTC.

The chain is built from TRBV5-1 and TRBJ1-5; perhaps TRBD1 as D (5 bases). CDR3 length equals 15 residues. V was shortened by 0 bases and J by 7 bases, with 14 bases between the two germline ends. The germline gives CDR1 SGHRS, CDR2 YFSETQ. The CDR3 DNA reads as TGCGCCAGCAGCTTGGCGGGTCAGGGTCACCAGCCCCAGCATTTT. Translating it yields CASSLAGQGHQPQHF.

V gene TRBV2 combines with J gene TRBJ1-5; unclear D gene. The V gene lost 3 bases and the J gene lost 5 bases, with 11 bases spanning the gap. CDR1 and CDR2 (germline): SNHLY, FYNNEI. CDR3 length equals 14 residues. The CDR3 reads CASSESQPDQPQHF. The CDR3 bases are TGTGCCAGCAGTGAGTCACAGCCCGATCAGCCCCAGCATTTT. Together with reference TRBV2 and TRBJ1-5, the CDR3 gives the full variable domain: EPEVTQTPSHQVTQMGQEVILRCVPISNHLYFYWYRQILGQKVEFLVSFYNNEISEKSEIFDDQFSVERPDGSNFTLKIRSTKLEDSAMYFCASSESQPDQPQHFGDGTRLSIL.

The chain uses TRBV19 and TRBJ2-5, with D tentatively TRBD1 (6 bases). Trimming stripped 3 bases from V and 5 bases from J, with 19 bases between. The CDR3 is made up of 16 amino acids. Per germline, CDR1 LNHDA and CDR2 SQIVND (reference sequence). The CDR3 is CASSISNPTGFETQYF. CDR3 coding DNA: TGTGCCAGTAGTATTTCAAATCCGACAGGTTTTGAGACCCAGTACTTC.

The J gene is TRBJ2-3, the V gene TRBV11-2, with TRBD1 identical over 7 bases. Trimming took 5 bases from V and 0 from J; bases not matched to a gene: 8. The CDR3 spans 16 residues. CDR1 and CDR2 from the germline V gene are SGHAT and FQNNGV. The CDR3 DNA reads TGTGCCAGCAGCCCCTGGGGACAGCCAAGCACAGATACGCAGTATTTT. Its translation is CASSPWGQPSTDTQYF.

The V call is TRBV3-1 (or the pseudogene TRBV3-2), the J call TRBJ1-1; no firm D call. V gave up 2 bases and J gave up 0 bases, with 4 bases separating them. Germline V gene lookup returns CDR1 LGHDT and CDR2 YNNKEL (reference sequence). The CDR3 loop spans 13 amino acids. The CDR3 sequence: CASSQYLNTEAFF. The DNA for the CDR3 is TGTGCCAGCAGCCAATACCTGAACACTGAAGCTTTCTTT.

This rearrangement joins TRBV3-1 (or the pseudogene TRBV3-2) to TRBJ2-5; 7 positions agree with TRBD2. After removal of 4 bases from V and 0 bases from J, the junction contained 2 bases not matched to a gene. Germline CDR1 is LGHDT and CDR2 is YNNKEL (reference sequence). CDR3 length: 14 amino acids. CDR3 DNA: TGTGCCAGCAGCCCCGGGGGGAACCAAGAGACCCAGTACTTC. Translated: CASSPGGNQETQYF.

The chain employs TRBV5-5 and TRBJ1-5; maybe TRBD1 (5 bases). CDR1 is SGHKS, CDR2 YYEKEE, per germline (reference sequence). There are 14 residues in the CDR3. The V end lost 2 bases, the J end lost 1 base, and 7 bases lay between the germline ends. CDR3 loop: CASSFGTSNQPQHF. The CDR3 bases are TGTGCCAGCAGCTTTGGGACGAGCAATCAGCCCCAGCATTTT.

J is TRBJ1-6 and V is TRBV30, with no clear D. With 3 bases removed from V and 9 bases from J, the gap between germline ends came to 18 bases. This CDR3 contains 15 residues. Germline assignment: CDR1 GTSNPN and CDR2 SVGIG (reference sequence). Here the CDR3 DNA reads TGTGCCTGGAGACATTTCGGGATGAATAGTTCACCCCTCCACTTT. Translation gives CAWRHFGMNSSPLHF.

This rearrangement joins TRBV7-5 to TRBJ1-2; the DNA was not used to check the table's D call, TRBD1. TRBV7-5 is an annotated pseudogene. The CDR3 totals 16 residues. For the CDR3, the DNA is TGTGCCAGAAGTGAAAAAAGGCAGACAAAGAACTATGGCTACACCTTC. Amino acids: CARSEKRQTKNYGYTF.

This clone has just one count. CDR3 region: CASRPGGSYNEQFF. DNA of the CDR3: TGTGCCAGCAGACCAGGGGGCTCCTACAATGAGCAGTTCTTC. The chain joins TRBV6-6 to TRBJ2-1, with 7 bases identical to TRBD1. This CDR3 comprises 14 residues. The germline V gene has CDR1 MNHNY and CDR2 SVGAGI (reference sequence). V lost 6 bases, J lost 0 bases, and 2 bases stayed unmatched.

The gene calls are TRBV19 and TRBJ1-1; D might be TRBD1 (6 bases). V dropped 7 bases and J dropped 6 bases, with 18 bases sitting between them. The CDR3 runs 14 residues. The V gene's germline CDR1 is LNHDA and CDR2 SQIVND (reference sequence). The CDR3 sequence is CASTLTGGSPEAFF. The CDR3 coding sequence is TGTGCCAGTACTTTGACAGGCGGCTCCCCTGAAGCTTTCTTT. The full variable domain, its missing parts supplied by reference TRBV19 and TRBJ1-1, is DGGITQSPKYLFRKEGQNVTLSCEQNLNHDAMYWYRQDPGQGLRLIYYSQIVNDFQKGDIAEGYSVSREKKESFPLTVTSAQKNPTAFYLCASTLTGGSPEAFFGQGTRLTVV.

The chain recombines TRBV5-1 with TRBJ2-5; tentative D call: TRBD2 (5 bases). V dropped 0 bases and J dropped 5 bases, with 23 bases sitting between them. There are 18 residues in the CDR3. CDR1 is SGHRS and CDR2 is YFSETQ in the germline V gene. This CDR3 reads CASSLGVSGLGKAETQYF. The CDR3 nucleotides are TGCGCCAGCAGCTTGGGGGTTTCGGGGTTGGGAAAAGCGGAGACCCAGTACTTC.

The CDR3 loop reads CASSPQLPRNSGANVLTF. The CDR3 DNA sequence: TGTGCCAGTAGTCCACAGCTCCCTCGAAACTCTGGGGCCAACGTCCTGACTTTC. This sequence joins TRBV19 and TRBJ2-6; unclear D gene. The V and J ends lost 5 bases and 0 bases respectively, with 17 bases between them. There are 18 residues in the CDR3. Germline-derived CDR1 and CDR2 are LNHDA and SQIVND (reference sequence).

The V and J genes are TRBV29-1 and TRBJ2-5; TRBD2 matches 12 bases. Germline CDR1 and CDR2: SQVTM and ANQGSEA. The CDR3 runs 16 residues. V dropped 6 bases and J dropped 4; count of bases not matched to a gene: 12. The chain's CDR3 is CSVRRASGRDAETQYF. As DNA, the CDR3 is TGCAGCGTCCGCAGGGCTAGCGGGAGGGACGCAGAGACCCAGTACTTC.

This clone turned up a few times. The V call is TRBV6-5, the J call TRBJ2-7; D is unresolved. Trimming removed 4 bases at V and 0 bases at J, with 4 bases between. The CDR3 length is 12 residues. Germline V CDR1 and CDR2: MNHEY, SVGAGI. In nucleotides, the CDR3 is TGTGCCAGCAGTTCCTACTCCTACGAGCAGTACTTC. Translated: CASSSYSYEQYF.

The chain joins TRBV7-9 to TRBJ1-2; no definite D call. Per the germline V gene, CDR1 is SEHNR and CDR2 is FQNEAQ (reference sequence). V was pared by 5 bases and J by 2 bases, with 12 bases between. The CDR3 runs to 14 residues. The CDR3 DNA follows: TGTGCCAGCAGCCCCCCGGGAGGGAACTATGGCTACACCTTC. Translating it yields CASSPPGGNYGYTF.

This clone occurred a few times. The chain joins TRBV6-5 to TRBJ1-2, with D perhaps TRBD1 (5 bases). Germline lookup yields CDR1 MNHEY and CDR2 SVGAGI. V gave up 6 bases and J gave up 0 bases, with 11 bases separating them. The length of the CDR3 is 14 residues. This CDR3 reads CASRGPQANYGYTF. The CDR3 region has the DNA TGTGCCAGCAGGGGGCCGCAAGCTAACTATGGCTACACCTTC.

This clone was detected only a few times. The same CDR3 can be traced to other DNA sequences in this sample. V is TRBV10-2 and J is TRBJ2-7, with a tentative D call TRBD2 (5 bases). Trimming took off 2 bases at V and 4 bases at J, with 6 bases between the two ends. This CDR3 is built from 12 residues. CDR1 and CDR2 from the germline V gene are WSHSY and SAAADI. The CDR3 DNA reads TGCGCCAGCAGTGAGGGCGGGTACGAGCAGTACTTC. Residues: CASSEGGYEQYF.

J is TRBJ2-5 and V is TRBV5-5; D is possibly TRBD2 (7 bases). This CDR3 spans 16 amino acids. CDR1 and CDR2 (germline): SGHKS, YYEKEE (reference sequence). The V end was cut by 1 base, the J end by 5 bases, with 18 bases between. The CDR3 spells CASSLYSGGAGETQYF. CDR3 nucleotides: TGTGCCAGCAGCTTGTATTCGGGGGGCGCAGGGGAGACCCAGTACTTC. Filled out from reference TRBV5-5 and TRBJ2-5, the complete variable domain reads DAGVTQSPTHLIKTRGQQVTLRCSPISGHKSVSWYQQVLGQGPQFIFQYYEKEERGRGNFPDRFSARQFPNYSSELNVNALLLGDSALYLCASSLYSGGAGETQYFGPGTRLLVL.

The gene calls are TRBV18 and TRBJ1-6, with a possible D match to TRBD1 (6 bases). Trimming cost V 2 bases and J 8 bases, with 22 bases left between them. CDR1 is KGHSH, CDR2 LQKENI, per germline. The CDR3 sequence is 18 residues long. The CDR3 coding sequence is TGTGCCAGCTCACCAGTTCCCAGGGGCCACATTAAAGATTCACCCCTCCACTTT. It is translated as CASSPVPRGHIKDSPLHF.

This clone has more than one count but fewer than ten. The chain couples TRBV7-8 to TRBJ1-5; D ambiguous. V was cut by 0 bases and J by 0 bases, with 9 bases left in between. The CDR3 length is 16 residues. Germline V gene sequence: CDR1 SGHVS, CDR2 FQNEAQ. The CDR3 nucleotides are TGTGCCAGCAGCTTAGCCAGGCACCTTAGCAATCAGCCCCAGCATTTT. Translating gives CASSLARHLSNQPQHF.

The CDR3 here is CASSPGGGPYTEAFF. As DNA, the CDR3 is TGCGCCAGCAGCCCGGGTGGGGGGCCGTACACTGAAGCTTTCTTT. This rearrangement joins TRBV5-1 to TRBJ1-1; possible D gene TRBD1, 6 bases. CDR1 and CDR2 (germline): SGHRS, YFSETQ. This CDR3 has 15 residues. V lost 4 bases and J 3 bases, leaving 16 bases between the germline ends.

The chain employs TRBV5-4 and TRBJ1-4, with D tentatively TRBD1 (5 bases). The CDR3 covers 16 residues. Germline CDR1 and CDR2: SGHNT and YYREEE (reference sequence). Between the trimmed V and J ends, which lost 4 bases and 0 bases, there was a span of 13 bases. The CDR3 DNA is TGTGCCAGCAGCGCCAGCCGACAGACAACTAATGAAAAACTGTTTTTT. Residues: CASSASRQTTNEKLFF.

The DNA of the CDR3 is TGTGCCAGCAGCCAAGGGGCCCCTAATTCACCCCTCCACTTT. It encodes CASSQGAPNSPLHF. This rearrangement joins TRBV3-1 (or the pseudogene TRBV3-2) to TRBJ1-6; D is ambiguous. This CDR3 comprises 14 residues. Trimming took 1 base from V and 6 from J, leaving 7 bases between them. Germline loops: CDR1 LGHDT, CDR2 YNNKEL (reference sequence).

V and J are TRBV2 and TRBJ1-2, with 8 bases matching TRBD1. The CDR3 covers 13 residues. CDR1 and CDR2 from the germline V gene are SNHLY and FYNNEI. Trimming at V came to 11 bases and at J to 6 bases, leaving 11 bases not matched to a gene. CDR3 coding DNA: TGTGCCGGTAAATTTGGGACAGGTGATGGCTACACCTTC. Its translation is CAGKFGTGDGYTF. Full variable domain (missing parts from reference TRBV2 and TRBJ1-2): EPEVTQTPSHQVTQMGQEVILRCVPISNHLYFYWYRQILGQKVEFLVSFYNNEISEKSEIFDDQFSVERPDGSNFTLKIRSTKLEDSAMYFCAGKFGTGDGYTFGSGTRLTVV.

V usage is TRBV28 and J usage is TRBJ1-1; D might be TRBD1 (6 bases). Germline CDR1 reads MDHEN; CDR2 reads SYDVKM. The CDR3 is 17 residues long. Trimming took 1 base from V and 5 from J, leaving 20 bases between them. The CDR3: CASSLSGRGRADTEAFF. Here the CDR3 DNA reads TGTGCCAGCAGTTTATCGGGCCGGGGGCGAGCGGATACTGAAGCTTTCTTT.

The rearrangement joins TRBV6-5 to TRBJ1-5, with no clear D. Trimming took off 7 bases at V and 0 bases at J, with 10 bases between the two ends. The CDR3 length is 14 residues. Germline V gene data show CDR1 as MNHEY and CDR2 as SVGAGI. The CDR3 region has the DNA TGTGCCAGCAACGATGGATATAGCAATCAGCCCCAGCATTTT. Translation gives CASNDGYSNQPQHF.

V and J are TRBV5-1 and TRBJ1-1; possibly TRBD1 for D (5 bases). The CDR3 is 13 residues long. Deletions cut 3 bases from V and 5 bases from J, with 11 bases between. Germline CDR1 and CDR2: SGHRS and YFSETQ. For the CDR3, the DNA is TGCGCCAGCAGCTCGGGGGGACTTACTGAAGCTTTCTTT. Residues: CASSSGGLTEAFF.